This TCR beta chain emerged from a study of regulatory T cells in long-lasting Graves disease. Time point specified: newly diagnosed GD, antithyroid drugs for less than 3 months. PBMC-extracted RNA yielded the TCR library. CDR3 regions were amplified by Arm-PCR using iRepertoire HTBI primers to build TCR beta libraries. TCRdb re-analysed the multiplex PCR reads in MiXCR, keeping a single row per CDR3 protein. Counted here are hundreds of thousands of distinct CDR3 sequences, roughly 16% occurring once; the ten biggest clones make up around 11%. The germline gives CDR1 LNHDA, CDR2 SQIVND (reference sequence). Trimming pared 1 base from V and 0 bases from J, leaving 7 bases between. The CDR3 contains 14 residues. These data also formed part of another study, on T cells in Graves' hyperthyroidism and ophthalmopathy. That report adds: The authors deemed Graves' hyperthyroidism stable absent ophthalmopathy progression within 18 months. Diagnosis rested on symptoms, serum thyroxine and TRAb, thyroid ultrasound, and orbital computed tomography.

This TCR derives from a man in his late teens or twenties with Graves disease. Material: peripheral blood mononuclear cells (PBMCs), obtained at new diagnosis, from a patient treated with antithyroid drugs. This chain joins TRBV19 and TRBJ2-7, with D possibly TRBD2 on 6 matching bases. The CDR3 nucleotides read TGTGCCAGTAGTATAGCCGGGAGCTCCTACGAGCAGTACTTC. Its protein is CASSIAGSSYEQYF.